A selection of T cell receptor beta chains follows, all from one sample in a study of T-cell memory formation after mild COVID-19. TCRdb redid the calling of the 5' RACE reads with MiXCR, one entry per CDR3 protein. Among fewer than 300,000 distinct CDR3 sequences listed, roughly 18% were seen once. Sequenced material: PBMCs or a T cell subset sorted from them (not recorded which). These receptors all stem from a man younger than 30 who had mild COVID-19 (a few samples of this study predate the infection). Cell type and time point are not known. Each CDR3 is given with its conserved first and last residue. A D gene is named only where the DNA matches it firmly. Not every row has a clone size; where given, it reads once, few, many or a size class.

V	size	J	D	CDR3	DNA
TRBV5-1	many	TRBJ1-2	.	CASSPHGQHGYTF	TGCGCCAGCAGTCCCCACGGACAGCATGGCTACACCTTC
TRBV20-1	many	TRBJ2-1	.	CSPGTLTGYEQFF	TGCAGTCCAGGGACCCTCACAGGGTATGAGCAGTTCTTC
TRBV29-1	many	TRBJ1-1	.	CSVAGRGGTEAFF	TGCAGCGTTGCGGGCAGGGGCGGCACTGAAGCTTTCTTT
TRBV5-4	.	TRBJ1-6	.	CASSQGGGLSPLHF	TGTGCCAGCTCCCAGGGAGGGGGTCTATCACCCCTCCACTTT
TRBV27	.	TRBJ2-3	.	CASSFWDSTDTQYF	TGTGCCAGCAGTTTTTGGGACAGCACAGATACGCAGTATTTT
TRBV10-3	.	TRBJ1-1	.	CAALGGNTEAFF	TGTGCCGCCCTGGGGGGAAACACTGAAGCTTTCTTT
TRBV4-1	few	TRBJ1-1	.	CASSRGRGAEAFF	TGCGCCAGCAGCCGAGGAAGAGGCGCTGAAGCTTTCTTT
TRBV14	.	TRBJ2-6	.	CASSQVGHRANVLTF	TGTGCCAGCAGCCAAGTTGGGCACAGGGCCAACGTCCTGACTTTC
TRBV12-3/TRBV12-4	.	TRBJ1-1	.	CASSFDVWSRMNTEAFF	TGTGCCAGCAGTTTTGATGTGTGGAGTCGAATGAACACTGAAGCTTTCTTT
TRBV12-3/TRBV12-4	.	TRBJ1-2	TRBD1	CASSRTGSNYGYTF	TGTGCCAGCTCAAGGACAGGCTCAAACTATGGCTACACCTTC
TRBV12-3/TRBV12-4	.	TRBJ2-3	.	CASSLPVSRDTQYF	TGTGCCAGCAGCCTACCGGTCTCCAGGGATACGCAGTATTTT
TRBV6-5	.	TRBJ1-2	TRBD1	CASQWTGGSSYGYTF	TGTGCCAGCCAGTGGACAGGGGGGAGTAGTTATGGCTACACCTTC
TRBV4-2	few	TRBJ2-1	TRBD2	CASSLLTSGGYNEQFF	TGTGCCAGCAGCCTCCTCACTAGCGGGGGGTACAATGAGCAGTTCTTC
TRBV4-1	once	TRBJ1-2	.	CASSQQDSSNYGYTF	TGCGCCAGCAGCCAGCAGGACAGTTCTAACTATGGCTACACCTTC
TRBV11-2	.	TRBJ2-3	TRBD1	CASSSWDSSTDTQYF	TGTGCCAGCAGCTCCTGGGACAGCTCCACAGATACGCAGTATTTT
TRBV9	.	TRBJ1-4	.	CASSASGGGYEKLFF	TGTGCCAGCAGCGCCTCCGGAGGGGGATACGAAAAACTGTTTTTT
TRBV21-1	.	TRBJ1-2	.	CAIKGPQRGRTYGYTF	TGTGCCATCAAGGGGCCCCAGCGGGGGCGCACCTATGGCTACACCTTC
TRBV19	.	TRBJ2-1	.	CASSIGHLGRNEQFF	TGTGCCAGTAGTATAGGCCACTTGGGACGCAATGAGCAGTTCTTC
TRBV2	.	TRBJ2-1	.	CASSVGSLDNEQFF	TGTGCCAGCAGTGTGGGGAGTCTGGACAATGAGCAGTTCTTC
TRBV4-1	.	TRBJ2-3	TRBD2	CASSPGTSGGTWGGDTQYF	TGCGCCAGCAGCCCGGGGACTAGCGGGGGGACCTGGGGGGGAGATACGCAGTATTTT
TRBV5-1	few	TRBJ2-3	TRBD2	CASSWAQRGDTQYF	TGCGCCAGCAGCTGGGCCCAGCGGGGAGATACGCAGTATTTT
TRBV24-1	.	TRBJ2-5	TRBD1	CATAARLTGSQETQYF	TGTGCCACCGCTGCGAGGTTGACAGGGAGCCAAGAGACCCAGTACTTC
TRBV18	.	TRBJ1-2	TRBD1	CASSPRTGTNYGYTF	TGTGCCAGCTCACCCCGGACAGGGACGAACTATGGCTACACCTTC
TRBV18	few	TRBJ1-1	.	CASSPSVNTEAFF	TGTGCCAGCTCACCGTCGGTGAACACTGAAGCTTTCTTT
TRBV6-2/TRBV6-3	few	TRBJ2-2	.	CASSGGFGGELFF	TGTGCCAGCAGCGGGGGCTTTGGCGGGGAGCTGTTTTTT
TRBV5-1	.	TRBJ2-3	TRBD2	CASRPSGGVYTQYF	TGCGCCAGCAGACCTAGCGGGGGGGTGTATACGCAGTATTTT
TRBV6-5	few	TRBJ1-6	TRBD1	CASSYAGGASVAYNSPLHF	TGTGCCAGCAGTTACGCAGGGGGCGCGTCCGTCGCCTATAATTCACCCCTCCACTTT
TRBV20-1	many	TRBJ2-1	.	CSARFQPSVYNEQFF	TGCAGTGCTAGGTTCCAGCCATCCGTCTACAATGAGCAGTTCTTC
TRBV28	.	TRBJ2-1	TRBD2	CASSLFRTSGVGNEQFF	TGTGCCAGCAGTTTGTTTAGGACTAGCGGGGTTGGCAATGAGCAGTTCTTC
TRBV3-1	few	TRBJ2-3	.	CASSQEGFSANTDTQYF	TGTGCCAGCAGCCAAGAAGGGTTTAGCGCCAACACAGATACGCAGTATTTT
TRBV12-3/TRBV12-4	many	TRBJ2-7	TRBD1	CASSLGRGSSYEQYF	TGTGCCAGCAGTTTGGGCAGGGGGAGCTCCTACGAGCAGTACTTC
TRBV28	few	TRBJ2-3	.	CASSLLYREYTDTQYF	TGTGCCAGCAGTTTATTATACAGGGAGTATACAGATACGCAGTATTTT
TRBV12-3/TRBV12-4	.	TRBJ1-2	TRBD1	CASTPGQGDYGYTF	TGTGCCAGCACCCCGGGACAGGGTGACTATGGCTACACCTTC
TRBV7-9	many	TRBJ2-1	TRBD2	CASSSGLAGSSYNEQFF	TGTGCCAGCAGCTCAGGACTAGCGGGGAGCTCCTACAATGAGCAGTTCTTC
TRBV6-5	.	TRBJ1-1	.	CASSYRAGRMNTEAFF	TGTGCCAGCAGTTACCGGGCAGGGAGAATGAACACTGAAGCTTTCTTT
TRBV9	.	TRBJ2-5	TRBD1	CASSVRGLETQYF	TGTGCCAGCAGCGTGAGGGGGCTAGAGACCCAGTACTTC
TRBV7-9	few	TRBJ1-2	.	CASSFGDSSYGYTF	TGTGCCAGCAGCTTTGGGGATAGTAGCTATGGCTACACCTTC
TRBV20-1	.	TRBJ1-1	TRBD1	CSARQGDTEAFF	TGCAGTGCTAGGCAGGGGGACACTGAAGCTTTCTTT
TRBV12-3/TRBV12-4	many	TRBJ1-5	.	CASSFRGNQPQHF	TGTGCCAGCAGTTTCCGGGGCAATCAGCCCCAGCATTTT
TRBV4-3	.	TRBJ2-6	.	CATQKEIGSNVLTF	TGCGCCACCCAAAAGGAGATAGGGTCAAACGTCCTGACTTTC
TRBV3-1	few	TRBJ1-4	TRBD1	CASSQEGTGEKLFF	TGTGCCAGCAGCCAAGAGGGGACAGGAGAAAAACTGTTTTTT
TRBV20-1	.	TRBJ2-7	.	CSARRGGEQYF	TGCAGTGCTCGCAGGGGAGGCGAGCAGTACTTC
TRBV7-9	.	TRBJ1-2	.	CASSPRASYTF	TGTGCCAGCAGCCCTAGGGCGAGCTACACCTTC
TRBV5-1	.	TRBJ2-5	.	CASSRSSGSEETQYF	TGCGCCAGCAGCAGATCCTCAGGTAGCGAGGAGACCCAGTACTTC
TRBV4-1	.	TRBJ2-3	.	CASSQGTYTDTQYF	TGCGCCAGCAGCCAGGGGACCTACACAGATACGCAGTATTTT
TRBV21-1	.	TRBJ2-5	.	CASSSLQYF	TGTGCCAGCAGTAGCCTCCAGTACTTC
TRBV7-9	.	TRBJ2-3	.	CASRQRVGRSTDTQYF	TGTGCCAGCAGGCAACGGGTCGGGCGGAGCACAGATACGCAGTATTTT
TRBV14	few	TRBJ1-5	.	CASSQAIGPQHF	TGTGCCAGCAGCCAGGCCATTGGACCCCAGCATTTT
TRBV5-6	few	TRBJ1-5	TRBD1	CASSAGGRIQPQHF	TGTGCCAGCAGCGCAGGGGGGCGGATTCAGCCCCAGCATTTT
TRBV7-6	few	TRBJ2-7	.	CASSLDGFYEQYF	TGTGCCAGCAGCTTAGACGGATTCTACGAGCAGTACTTC
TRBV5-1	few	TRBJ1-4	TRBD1	CASGDRGGSNEKLFF	TGCGCCAGCGGGGACAGGGGAGGAAGCAATGAAAAACTGTTTTTT
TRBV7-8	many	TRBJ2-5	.	CASSPRMREETQYF	TGTGCCAGCAGCCCCCGTATGAGGGAGGAGACCCAGTACTTC
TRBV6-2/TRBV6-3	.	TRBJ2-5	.	CASSYVRETNQETQYF	TGTGCCAGCAGTTACGTCAGGGAAACCAACCAAGAGACCCAGTACTTC
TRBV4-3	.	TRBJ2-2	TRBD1	CASSPTGEGTGELFF	TGCGCCAGCAGCCCTACAGGGGAAGGCACCGGGGAGCTGTTTTTT
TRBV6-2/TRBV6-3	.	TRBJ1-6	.	CASSRRTVDSPLHF	TGTGCCAGCAGTCGCCGGACAGTCGATTCACCCCTCCACTTT
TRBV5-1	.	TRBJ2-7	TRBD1	CASREVTGAEQYF	TGCGCCAGCAGGGAAGTGACAGGGGCCGAGCAGTACTTC
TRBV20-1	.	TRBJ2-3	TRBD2	CSARDGAGGYTQYF	TGCAGTGCTAGAGATGGAGCGGGGGGGTATACGCAGTATTTT